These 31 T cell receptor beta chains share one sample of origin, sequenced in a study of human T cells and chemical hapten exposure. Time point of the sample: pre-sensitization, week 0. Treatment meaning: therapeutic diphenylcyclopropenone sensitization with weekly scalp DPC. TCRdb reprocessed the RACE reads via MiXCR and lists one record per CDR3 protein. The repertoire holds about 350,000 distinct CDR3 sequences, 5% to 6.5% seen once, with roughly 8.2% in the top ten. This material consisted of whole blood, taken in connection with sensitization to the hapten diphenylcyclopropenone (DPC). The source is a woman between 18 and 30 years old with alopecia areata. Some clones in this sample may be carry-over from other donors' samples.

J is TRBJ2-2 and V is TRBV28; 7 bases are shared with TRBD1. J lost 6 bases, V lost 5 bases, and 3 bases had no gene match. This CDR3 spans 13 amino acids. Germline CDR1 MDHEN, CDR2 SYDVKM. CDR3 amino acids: CASSTGVAGELFF. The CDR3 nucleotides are TGTGCCAGCAGTACAGGGGTCGCCGGGGAGCTGTTTTTT.

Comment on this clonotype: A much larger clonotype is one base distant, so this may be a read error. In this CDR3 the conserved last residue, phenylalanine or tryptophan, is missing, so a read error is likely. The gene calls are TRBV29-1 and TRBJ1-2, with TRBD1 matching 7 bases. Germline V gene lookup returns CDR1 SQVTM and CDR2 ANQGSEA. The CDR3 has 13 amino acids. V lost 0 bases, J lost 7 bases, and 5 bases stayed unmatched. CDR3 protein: CSVEDNGQAGYTL. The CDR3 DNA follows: TGCAGCGTTGAAGATAACGGACAGGCTGGCTACACCCTC.

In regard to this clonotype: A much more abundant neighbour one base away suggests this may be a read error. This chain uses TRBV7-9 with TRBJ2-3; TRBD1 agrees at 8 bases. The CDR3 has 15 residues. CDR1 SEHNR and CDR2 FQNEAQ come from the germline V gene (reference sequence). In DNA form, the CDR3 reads TGTGCCAGCAGCTTCGGCAGGGGGCCTACAGATAGGCAGTATTTT. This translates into CASSFGRGPTDRQYF.

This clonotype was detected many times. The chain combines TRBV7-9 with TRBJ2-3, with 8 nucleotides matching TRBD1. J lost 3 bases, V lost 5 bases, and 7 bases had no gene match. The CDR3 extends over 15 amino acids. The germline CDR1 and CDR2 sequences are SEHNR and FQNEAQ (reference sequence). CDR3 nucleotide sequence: TGTGCCAGCAGCCCCATAGACAGGGGAACAGATACGCAGTATTTT. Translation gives CASSPIDRGTDTQYF.

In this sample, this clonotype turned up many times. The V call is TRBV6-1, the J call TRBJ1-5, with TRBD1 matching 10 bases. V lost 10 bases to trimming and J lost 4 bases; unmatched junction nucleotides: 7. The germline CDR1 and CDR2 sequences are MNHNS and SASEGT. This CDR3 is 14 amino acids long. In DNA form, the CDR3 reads TGTGCCATTACGACGGACAGGGGGAATCAGCCCCAGCATTTT. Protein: CAITTDRGNQPQHF.

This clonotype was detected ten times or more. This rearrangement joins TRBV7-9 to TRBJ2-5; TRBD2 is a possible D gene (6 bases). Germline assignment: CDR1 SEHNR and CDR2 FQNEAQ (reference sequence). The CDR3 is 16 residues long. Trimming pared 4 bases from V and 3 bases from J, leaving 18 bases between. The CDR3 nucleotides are TGTGCCAGCAGCTCCACAGTTGGCGGCGGGGAAGAGACCCAGTACTTC. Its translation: CASSSTVGGGEETQYF.

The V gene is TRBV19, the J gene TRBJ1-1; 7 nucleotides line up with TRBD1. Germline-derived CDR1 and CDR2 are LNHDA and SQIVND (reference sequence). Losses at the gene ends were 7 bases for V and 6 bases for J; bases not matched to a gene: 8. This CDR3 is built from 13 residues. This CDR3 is CASKQGLAPEAFF. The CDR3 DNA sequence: TGTGCCAGTAAACAGGGGCTAGCACCTGAAGCTTTCTTT.

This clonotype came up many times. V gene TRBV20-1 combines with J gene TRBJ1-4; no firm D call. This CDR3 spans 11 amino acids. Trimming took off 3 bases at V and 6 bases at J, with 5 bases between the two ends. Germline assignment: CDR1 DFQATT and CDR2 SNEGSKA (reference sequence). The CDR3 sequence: CSASKDEKLFF. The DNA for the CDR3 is TGCAGTGCTAGTAAGGATGAAAAACTGTTTTTT.

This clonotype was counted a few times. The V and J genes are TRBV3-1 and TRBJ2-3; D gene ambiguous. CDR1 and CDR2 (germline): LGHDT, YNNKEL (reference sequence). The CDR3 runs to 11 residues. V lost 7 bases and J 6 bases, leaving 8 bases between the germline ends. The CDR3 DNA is TGTGCCAGCACCCACGGGGATACGCAGTATTTT. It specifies CASTHGDTQYF.

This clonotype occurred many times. CDR3 sequence: CASTKSGANVLTF. CDR3 in DNA: TGTGCCAGTACTAAATCCGGGGCCAACGTCCTGACTTTC. The rearrangement uses TRBV27 and TRBJ2-6, with no clear D. CDR3 length: 13 amino acids. The germline CDR1 and CDR2 sequences are MNHEY and SMNVEV (reference sequence). V was pared by 9 bases and J by 4 bases, with 10 bases between.

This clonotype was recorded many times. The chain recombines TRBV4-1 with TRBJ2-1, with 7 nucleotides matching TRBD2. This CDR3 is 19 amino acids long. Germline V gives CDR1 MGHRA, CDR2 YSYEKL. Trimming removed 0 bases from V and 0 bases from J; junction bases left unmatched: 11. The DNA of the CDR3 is TGCGCCAGCAGCCAAGAAAGGAGTTGGGGCGGGAGCTCCTACAATGAGCAGTTCTTC. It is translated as CASSQERSWGGSSYNEQFF.

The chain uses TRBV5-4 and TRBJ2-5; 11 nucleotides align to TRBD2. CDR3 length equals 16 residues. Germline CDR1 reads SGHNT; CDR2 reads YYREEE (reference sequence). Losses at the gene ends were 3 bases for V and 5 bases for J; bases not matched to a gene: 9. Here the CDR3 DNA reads TGTGCCAGCAGCTCCCCTAGCGGGGGGTATAGGGAGACCCAGTACTTC. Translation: CASSSPSGGYRETQYF.

CDR3 sequence: CASSPPIGQGFTEAFF. The CDR3 DNA follows: TGTGCCAGCTCACCACCTATAGGACAGGGGTTCACTGAAGCTTTCTTT. This chain joins TRBV18 and TRBJ1-1; TRBD1 matches 9 bases. V shed 0 bases, J shed 4 bases, and the junction held 6 bases outside the gene matches. This CDR3 spans 16 amino acids. The germline CDR1 and CDR2 sequences are KGHSH and LQKENI.

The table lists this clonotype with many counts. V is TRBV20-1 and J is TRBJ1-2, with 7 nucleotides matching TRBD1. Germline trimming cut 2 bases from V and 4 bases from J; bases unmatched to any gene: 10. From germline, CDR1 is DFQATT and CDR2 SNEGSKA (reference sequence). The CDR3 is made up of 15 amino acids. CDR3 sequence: CSARKNGQEVYGYTF. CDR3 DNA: TGCAGTGCTAGAAAAAATGGACAGGAAGTCTATGGCTACACCTTC.

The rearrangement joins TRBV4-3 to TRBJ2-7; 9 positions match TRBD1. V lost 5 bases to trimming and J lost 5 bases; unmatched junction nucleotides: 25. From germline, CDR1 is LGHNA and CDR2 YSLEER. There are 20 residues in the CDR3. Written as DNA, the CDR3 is TGCGCCAGCAGCTTTCGCTACCGGGACAGGGAAATTACCTATTCCGACGAGCAGTACTTC. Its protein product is CASSFRYRDREITYSDEQYF.

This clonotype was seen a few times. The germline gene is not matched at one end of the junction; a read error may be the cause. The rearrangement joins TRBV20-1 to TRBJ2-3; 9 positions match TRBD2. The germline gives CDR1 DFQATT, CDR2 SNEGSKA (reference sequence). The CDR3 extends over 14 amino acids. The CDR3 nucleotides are TGCAGTGCCCCCATGGGGACTAGCATAGATACGCAGTATTTT. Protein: CSAPMGTSIDTQYF.

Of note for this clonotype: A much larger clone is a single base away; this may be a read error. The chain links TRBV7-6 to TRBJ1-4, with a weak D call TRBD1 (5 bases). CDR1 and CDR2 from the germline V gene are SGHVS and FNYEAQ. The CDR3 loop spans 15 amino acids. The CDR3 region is CASSFGAGLNEELFF. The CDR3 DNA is TGTGCCAGCAGCTTCGGGGCAGGGCTTAATGAAGAACTGTTTTTT.

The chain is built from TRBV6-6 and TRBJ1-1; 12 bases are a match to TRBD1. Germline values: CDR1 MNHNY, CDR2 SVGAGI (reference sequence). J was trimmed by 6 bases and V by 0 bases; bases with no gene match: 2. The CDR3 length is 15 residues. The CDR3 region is CASSYSGQGASEAFF. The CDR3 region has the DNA TGTGCCAGCAGTTACTCGGGACAGGGGGCTTCTGAAGCTTTCTTT.

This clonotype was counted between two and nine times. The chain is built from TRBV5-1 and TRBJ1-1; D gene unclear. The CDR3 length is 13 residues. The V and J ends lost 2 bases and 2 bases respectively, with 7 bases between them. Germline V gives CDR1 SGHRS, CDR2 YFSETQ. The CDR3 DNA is TGCGCCAGCAGCTTCATCCGAAACACTGAAGCTTTCTTT. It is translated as CASSFIRNTEAFF.

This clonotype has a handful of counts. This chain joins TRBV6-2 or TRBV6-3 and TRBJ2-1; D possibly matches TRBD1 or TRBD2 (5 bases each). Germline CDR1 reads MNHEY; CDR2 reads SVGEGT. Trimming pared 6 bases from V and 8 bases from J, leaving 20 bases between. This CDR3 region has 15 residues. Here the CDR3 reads CASSPPSSRGDEQFF. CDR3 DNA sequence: TGTGCCAGCAGCCCCCCTAGCTCCCGAGGGGATGAGCAGTTCTTC.

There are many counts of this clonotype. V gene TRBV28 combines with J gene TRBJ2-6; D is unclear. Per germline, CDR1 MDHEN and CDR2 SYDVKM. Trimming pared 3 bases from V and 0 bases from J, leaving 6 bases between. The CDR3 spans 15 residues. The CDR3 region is CASSLMVSGANVLTF. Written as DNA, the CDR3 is TGTGCCAGCAGTTTGATGGTCTCTGGGGCCAACGTCCTGACTTTC.

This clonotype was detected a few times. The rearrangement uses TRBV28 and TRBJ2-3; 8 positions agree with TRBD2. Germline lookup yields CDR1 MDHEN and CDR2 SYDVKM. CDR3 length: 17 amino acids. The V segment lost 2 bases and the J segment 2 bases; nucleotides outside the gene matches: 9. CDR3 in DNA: TGTGCCAGCAGTTTACCTGAGCGGGGGCCGATCACAGATACGCAGTATTTT. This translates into CASSLPERGPITDTQYF.

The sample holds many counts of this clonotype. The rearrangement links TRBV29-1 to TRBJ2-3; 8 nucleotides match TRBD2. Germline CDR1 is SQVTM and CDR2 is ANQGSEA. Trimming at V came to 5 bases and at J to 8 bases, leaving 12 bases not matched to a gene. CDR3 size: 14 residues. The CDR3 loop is CSVSGGPPAVTQYF. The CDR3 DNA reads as TGCAGCGTTAGCGGGGGCCCGCCCGCGGTTACGCAGTATTTT.

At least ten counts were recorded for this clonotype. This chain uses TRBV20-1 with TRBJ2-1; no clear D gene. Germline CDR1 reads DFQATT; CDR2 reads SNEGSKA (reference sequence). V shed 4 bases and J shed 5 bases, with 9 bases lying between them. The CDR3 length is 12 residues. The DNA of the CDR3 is TGCAGTGCTAAAGACCATAACAATGAGCAGTTCTTC. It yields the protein CSAKDHNNEQFF.

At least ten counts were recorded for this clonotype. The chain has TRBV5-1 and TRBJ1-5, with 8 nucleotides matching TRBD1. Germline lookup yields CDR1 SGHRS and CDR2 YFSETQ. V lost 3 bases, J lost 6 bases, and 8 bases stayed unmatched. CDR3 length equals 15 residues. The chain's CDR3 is CASSSTGEVGQPQHF. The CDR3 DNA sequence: TGCGCCAGCAGCTCGACAGGGGAGGTCGGTCAGCCCCAGCATTTT.

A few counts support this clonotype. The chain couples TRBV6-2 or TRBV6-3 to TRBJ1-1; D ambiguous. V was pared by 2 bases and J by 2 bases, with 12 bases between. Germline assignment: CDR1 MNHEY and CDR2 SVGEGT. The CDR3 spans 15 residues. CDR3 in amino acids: CASSYRAAYNTEAFF. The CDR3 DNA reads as TGTGCCAGCAGTTACAGGGCAGCCTACAACACTGAAGCTTTCTTT.

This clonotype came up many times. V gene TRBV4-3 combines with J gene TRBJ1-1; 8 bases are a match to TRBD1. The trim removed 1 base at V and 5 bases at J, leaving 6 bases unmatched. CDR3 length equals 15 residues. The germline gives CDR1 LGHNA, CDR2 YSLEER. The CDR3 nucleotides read TGCGCCAGCAGCCAAGGGGGCAGGGGGCATACTGAAGCTTTCTTT. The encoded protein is CASSQGGRGHTEAFF.

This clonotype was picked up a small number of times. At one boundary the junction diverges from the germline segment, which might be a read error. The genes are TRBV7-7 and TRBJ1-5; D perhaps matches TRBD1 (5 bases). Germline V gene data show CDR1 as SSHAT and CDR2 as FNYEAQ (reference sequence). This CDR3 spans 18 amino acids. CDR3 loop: CASSLASGPDRLNQPQHF. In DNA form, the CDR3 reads TGTGCTAGCAGCTTAGCCTCCGGGCCCGACAGACTCAATCAGCCCCAGCATTTT.

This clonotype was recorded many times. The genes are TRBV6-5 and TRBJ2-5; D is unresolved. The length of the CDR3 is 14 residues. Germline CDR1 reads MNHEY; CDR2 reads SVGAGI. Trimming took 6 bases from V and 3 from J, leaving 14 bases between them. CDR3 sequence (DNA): TGTGCCAGCAGACACCGGGTAGGAGAAGAGACCCAGTACTTC. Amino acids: CASRHRVGEETQYF.

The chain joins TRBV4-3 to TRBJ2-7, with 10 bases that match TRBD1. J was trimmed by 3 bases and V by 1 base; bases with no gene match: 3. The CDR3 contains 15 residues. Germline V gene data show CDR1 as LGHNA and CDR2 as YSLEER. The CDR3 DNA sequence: TGCGCCAGCAGCCAAGCAGGGACAGGGGTCTACGAGCAGTACTTC. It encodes CASSQAGTGVYEQYF.

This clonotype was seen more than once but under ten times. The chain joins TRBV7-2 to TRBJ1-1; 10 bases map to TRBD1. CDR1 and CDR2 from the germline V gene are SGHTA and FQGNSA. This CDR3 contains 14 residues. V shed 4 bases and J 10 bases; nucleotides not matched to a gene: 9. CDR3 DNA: TGTGCCAGCAGCTCTTCCGGGACAGGGGATAGAGCTTTCTTT. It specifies CASSSSGTGDRAFF.